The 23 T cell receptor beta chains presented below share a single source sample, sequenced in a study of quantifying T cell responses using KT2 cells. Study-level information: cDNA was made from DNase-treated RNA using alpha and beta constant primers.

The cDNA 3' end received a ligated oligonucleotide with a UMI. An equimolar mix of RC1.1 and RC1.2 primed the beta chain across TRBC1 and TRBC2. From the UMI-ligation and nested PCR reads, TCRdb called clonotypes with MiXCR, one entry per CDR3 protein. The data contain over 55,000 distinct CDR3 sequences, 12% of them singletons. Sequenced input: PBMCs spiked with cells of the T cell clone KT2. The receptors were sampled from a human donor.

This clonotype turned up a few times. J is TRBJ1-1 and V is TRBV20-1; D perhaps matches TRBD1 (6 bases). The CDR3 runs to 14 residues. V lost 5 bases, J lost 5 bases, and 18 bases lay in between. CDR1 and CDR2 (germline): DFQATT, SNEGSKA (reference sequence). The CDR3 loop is CSALLGGGWTEAFF. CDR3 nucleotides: TGCAGTGCTCTCCTTGGGGGGGGCTGGACTGAAGCTTTCTTT.

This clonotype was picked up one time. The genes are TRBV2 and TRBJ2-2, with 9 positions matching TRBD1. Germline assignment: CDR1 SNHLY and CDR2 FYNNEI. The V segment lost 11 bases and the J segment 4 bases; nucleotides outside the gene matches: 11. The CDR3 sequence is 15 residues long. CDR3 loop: CAGIGQGILTGELFF. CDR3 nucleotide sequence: TGTGCCGGAATAGGACAGGGGATCCTCACCGGGGAGCTGTTTTTT.

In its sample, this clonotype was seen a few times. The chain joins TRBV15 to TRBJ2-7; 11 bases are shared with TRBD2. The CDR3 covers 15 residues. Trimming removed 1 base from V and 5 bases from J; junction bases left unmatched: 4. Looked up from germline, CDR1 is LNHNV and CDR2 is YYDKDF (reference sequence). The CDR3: CATSRGVAGGDEQYF. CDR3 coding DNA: TGTGCCACCAGCAGAGGTGTAGCGGGGGGGGACGAGCAGTACTTC.

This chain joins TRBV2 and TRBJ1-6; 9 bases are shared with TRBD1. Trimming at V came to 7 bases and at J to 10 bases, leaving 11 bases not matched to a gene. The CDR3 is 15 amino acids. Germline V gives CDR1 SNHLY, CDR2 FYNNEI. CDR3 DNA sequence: TGTGCCAGCACCCAAACCCGGACAGGGGAGTCACCCCTCCACTTT. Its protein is CASTQTRTGESPLHF.

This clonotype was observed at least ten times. CDR3 in DNA: TGTGCCAGCAGTTTTTCAGGGATGTACTATGGCTACACCTTC. This gives the protein CASSFSGMYYGYTF. The V and J genes are TRBV5-4 and TRBJ1-2; possibly TRBD1 for D (5 bases). CDR1 and CDR2 from the germline V gene are SGHNT and YYREEE (reference sequence). V was clipped by 5 bases and J by 3 bases, with 14 bases between them. The CDR3 runs to 14 residues.

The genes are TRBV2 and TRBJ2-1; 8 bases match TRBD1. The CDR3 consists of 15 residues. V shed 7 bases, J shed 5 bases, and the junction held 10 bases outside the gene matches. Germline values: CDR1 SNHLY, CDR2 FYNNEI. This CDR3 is CASNLQGAVDNEQFF. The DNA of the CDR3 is TGTGCCAGCAACCTCCAGGGGGCTGTCGACAATGAGCAGTTCTTC.

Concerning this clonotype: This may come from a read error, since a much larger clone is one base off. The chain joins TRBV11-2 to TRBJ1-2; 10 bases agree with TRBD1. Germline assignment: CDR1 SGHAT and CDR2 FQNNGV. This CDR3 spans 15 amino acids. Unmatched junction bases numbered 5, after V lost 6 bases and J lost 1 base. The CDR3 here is CASSTRDRGNYGYTF. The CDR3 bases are TGTGCCAGCAGTACCCGGGACAGGGGTAACTATGGCTACACCTTC.

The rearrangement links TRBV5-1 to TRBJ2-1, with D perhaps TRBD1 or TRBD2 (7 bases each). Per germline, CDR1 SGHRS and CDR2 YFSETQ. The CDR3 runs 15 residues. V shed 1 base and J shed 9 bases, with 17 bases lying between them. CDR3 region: CASSLTSEGAGEQFF. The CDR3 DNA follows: TGCGCCAGCAGCTTGACTAGCGAGGGGGCCGGTGAGCAGTTCTTC.

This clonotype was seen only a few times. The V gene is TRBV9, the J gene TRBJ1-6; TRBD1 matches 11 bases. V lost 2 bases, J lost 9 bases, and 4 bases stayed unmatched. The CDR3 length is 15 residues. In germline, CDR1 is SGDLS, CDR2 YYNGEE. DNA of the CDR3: TGTGCCAGCAGCGTCACCGGGACAGGGGGTTCACCCCTCCACTTT. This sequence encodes CASSVTGTGGSPLHF.

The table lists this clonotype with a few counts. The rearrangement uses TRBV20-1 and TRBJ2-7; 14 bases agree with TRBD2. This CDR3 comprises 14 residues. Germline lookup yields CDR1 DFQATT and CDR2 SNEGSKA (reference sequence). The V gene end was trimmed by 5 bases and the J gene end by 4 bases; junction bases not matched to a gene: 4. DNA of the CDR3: TGCAGTGCTCAGACTAGCGGGAGGGGATACGAGCAGTACTTC. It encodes CSAQTSGRGYEQYF.

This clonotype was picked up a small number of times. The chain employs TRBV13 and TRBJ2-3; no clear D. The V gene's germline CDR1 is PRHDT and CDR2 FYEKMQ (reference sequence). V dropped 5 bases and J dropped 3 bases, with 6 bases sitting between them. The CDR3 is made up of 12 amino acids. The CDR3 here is CASSLMTDTQYF. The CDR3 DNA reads TGTGCCAGCAGCCTAATGACAGATACGCAGTATTTT.

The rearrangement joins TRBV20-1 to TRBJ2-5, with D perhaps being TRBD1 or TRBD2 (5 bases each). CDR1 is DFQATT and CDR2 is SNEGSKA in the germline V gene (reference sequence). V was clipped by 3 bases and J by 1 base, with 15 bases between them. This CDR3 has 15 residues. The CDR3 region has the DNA TGCAGTGCTAGCCCCCCGGGACCCATCCAAGAGACCCAGTACTTC. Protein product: CSASPPGPIQETQYF.

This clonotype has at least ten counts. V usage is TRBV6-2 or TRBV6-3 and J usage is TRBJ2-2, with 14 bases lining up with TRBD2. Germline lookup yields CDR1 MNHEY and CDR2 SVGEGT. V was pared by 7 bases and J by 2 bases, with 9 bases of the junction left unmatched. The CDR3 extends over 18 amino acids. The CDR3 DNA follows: TGTGCCAGCACGCGGACTAGCGGGAGGCCCCACAACACCGGGGAGCTGTTTTTT. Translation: CASTRTSGRPHNTGELFF.

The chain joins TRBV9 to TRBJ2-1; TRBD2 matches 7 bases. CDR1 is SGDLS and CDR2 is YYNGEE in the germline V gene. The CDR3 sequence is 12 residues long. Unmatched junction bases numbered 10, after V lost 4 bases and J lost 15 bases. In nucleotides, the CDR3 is TGTGCCAGCAGCCCCGGGGAGGGCCAGGGGTTCTTC. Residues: CASSPGEGQGFF.

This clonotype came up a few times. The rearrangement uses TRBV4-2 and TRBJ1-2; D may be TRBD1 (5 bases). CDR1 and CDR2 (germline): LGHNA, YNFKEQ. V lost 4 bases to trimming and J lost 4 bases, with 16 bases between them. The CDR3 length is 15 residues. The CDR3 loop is CASSPGPREGYGYTF. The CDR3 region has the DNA TGTGCCAGCAGCCCGGGCCCCAGGGAGGGCTATGGCTACACCTTC.

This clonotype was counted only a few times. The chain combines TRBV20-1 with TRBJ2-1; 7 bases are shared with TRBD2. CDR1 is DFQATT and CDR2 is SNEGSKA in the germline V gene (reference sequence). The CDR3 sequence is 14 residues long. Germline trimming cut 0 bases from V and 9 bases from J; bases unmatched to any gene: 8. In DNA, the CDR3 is TGCAGTGCTAGAGATAGGACTAGGGTCGGTGAGCAGTTCTTC. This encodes CSARDRTRVGEQFF.

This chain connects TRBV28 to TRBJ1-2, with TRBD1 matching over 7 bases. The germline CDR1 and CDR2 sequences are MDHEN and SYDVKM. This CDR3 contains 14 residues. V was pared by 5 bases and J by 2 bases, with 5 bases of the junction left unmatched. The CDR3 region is CASSPPGGNYGYTF. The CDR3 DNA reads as TGTGCCAGCAGTCCCCCAGGGGGAAACTATGGCTACACCTTC.

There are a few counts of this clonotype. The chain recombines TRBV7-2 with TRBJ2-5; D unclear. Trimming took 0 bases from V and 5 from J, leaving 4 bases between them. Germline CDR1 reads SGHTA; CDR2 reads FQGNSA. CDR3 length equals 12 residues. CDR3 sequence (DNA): TGTGCCAGCAGCTTAGCGCTGGAGACCCAGTACTTC. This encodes CASSLALETQYF.

Here the CDR3 DNA reads TGTGCCAGCAGTCTAGCGGGAGAGACCGGGGAGCTGTTTTTT. Protein: CASSLAGETGELFF. The V gene is TRBV6-4, the J gene TRBJ2-2, with 10 positions matching TRBD2. The junction had 2 bases not matched to a gene; V was cut back by 5 bases and J by 5 bases. Germline V CDR1 and CDR2: MRHNA, SNTAGT. The CDR3 runs 14 residues.

This CDR3 is CASSFRGPNSYNEQFF. In nucleotides, the CDR3 is TGTGCCAGCAGCTTCAGGGGACCCAACTCCTACAATGAGCAGTTCTTC. The chain combines TRBV5-4 with TRBJ2-1; a possible D gene is TRBD1 (6 bases). CDR3 size: 16 residues. Germline V lookup: CDR1 SGHNT, CDR2 YYREEE (reference sequence). The V end was cut by 2 bases, the J end by 0 bases, with 12 bases between.

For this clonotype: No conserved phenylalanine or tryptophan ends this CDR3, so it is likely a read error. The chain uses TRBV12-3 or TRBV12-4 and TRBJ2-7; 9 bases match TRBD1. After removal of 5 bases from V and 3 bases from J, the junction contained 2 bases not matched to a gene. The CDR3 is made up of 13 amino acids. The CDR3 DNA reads TGTGCCAGCAGTCCGGGACAGGGCTACGAGCAGTACCTC. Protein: CASSPGQGYEQYL.

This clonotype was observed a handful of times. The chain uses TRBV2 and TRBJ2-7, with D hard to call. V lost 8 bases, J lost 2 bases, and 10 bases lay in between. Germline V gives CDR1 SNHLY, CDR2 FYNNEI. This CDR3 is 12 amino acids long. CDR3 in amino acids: CASLLAAYEQYF. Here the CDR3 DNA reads TGTGCCAGCCTTCTGGCAGCCTACGAGCAGTACTTC.

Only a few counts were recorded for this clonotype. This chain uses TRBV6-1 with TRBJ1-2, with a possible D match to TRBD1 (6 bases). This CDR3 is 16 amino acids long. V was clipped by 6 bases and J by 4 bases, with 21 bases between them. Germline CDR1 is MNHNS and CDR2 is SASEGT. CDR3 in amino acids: CASRGGTTTNGYGYTF. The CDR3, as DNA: TGTGCCAGCAGAGGGGGAACAACGACAAACGGCTATGGCTACACCTTC.